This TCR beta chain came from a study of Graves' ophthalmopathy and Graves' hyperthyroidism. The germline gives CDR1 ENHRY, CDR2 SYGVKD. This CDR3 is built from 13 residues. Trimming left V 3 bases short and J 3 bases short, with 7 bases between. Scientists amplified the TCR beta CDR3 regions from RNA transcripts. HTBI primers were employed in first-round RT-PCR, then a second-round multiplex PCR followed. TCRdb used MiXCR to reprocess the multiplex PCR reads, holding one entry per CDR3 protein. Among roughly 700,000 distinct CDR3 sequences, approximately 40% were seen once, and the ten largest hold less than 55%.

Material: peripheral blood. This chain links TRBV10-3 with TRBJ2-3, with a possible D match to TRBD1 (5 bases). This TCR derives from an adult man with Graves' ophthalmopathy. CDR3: CAISDAGTDTQYF. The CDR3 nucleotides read TGTGCCATCAGTGATGCAGGGACAGATACGCAGTATTTT.